Each of the 2 T cell receptor beta chains below was sequenced from the same sample in a study of tumor and adjacent non-tumor tissue in lung cancer. The template was RNA from unsorted bulk tissue. A modified ARM-PCR protocol with three rounds of nested PCR amplified TCRbeta. MiXCR was run by TCRdb on the multiplex PCR reads, yielding one entry per CDR3 protein. Counted here are approximately 75,000 distinct CDR3 sequences, around four fifths occurring once; the ten biggest clones make up less than 15%. The specimen was lung tumor tissue. The receptors were sampled from a woman in her fifties or sixties with non-small cell lung cancer.

A remark on this clonotype: An end of the junction differs from the germline gene, which may be a read error. This chain uses TRBV5-1 with TRBJ2-7; D remains ambiguous. The germline CDR1 and CDR2 sequences are SGHRS and YFSETQ. The CDR3 spans 11 residues. The CDR3 DNA sequence: TGCGCCAGCGGCACGGGCCAGGAGCAGAACTTC. As protein: CASGTGQEQNF. Filled out from reference TRBV5-1 and TRBJ2-7, the complete variable domain reads KAGVTQTPRYLIKTRGQQVTLSCSPISGHRSVSWYQQTPGQGLQFLFEYFSETQRNKGNFPGRFSGRQFSNSRSEMNVSTLELGDSALYLCASGTGQEQNFGPGTRLTVT.

Concerning this clonotype itself: Compared with germline, one end of the junction differs, possibly owing to a read error. The rearrangement joins TRBV5-5 to TRBJ2-4; unclear D gene. The CDR3 length is 14 residues. From germline, CDR1 is SGHKS and CDR2 YYEKEE (reference sequence). CDR3 loop: CANSLGPEENIQYF. The CDR3 DNA sequence: TGTGCCAACAGCTTGGGCCCAGAGGAAAACATTCAGTACTTC. Together with reference TRBV5-5 and TRBJ2-4, the CDR3 gives the full variable domain: DAGVTQSPTHLIKTRGQQVTLRCSPISGHKSVSWYQQVLGQGPQFIFQYYEKEERGRGNFPDRFSARQFPNYSSELNVNALLLGDSALYLCANSLGPEENIQYFGAGTRLSVL.